This TCR beta chain was obtained from a study of T cells in tuberculosis. General study points: Active tuberculosis TCR-alpha repertoires lay closer to GMM-specific TCRs than IGRA-negative controls, suggesting clonal expansion.

Here immunoSEQ multiplex PCR was the method, and the copy in TCRdb shows in-frame clones only, minus some. The sample lists about 37,000 clones; approximately 94% were seen once. Of note for this clone: What it recognizes is unknown.

Sequenced sample: PBMCs. This clonotype was obtained from a donor between 5 and 29 years old with latent tuberculosis or without tuberculosis infection. Some clones in this sample may be carry-over from other donors' samples.

DNA of the CDR3: TGTGCCAGTAGTCCGGGACAGGGGACCAAAAACATTCAGTACTTC. This translates into CASSPGQGTKNIQYF. The chain carries TRBV19 and TRBJ2-4; 10 nucleotides align to TRBD1. CDR1 and CDR2 from the germline V gene are LNHDA and SQIVND (reference sequence). CDR3 length equals 15 residues. V lost 5 bases to trimming and J lost 2 bases; unmatched junction nucleotides: 3.